This TCR beta chain was sequenced in a study of blood T cell repertoires in COVID-19. Germline V gene data show CDR1 as SQVTM and CDR2 as ANQGSEA. This CDR3 has 13 residues. Trimming pared 2 bases from V and 6 bases from J, leaving 13 bases between. Libraries were prepared by immunoSEQ multiplex PCR; TCRdb keeps only in-frame clonotypes and omits some of them. Of approximately 300,000 clones in the sample, roughly nine tenths were seen once. What was sequenced was peripheral blood. The chain has TRBV29-1 and TRBJ1-1; tentatively, D is TRBD1 (6 bases). This sequence originates from a man younger than 35 who had recovered from COVID-19. In DNA form, the CDR3 reads TGCAGCGTTGAATACGGCAGGGGCTCTGAAGCTTTCTTT. Its protein product is CSVEYGRGSEAFF.